This entry is about one T cell receptor (beta chain). This CDR3 has 16 residues. J lost 7 bases, V lost 3 bases, and 10 bases had no gene match. Germline values: CDR1 SNHLY, CDR2 FYNNEI. This record comes from a study of radiotherapy plus CTLA-4 blockade in lung cancer. TCRdb keeps only in-frame clones here, not all; method: immunoSEQ multiplex PCR. The sample contains roughly 120,000 clones, 75% to 80% of which appear only once. The sequencing used peripheral blood, collected from a patient treated with radiotherapy plus ipilimumab. This chain connects TRBV2 to TRBJ2-2, with 8 bases fitting TRBD1. The sequence derives from a human donor with non-small cell lung cancer who had a partial response to radiotherapy plus ipilimumab. The CDR3 is CASSDQGAKKGGELFF. The CDR3 DNA follows: TGTGCCAGCAGTGACCAGGGGGCGAAGAAAGGCGGGGAGCTGTTTTTT.